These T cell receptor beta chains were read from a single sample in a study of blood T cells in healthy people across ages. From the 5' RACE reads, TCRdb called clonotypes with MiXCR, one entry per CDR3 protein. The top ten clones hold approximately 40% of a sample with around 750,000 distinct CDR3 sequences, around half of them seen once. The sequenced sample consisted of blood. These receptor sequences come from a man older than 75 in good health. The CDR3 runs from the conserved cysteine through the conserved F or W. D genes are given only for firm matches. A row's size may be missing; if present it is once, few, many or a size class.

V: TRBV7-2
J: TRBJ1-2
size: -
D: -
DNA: TGTGCCAGCAGCTTAGGAAACATGCTCTATGGCTACACCTTC
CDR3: CASSLGNMLYGYTF

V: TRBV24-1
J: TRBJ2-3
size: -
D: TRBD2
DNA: TGTGCCACCAGTGATTCACTAGCGCATGGCACAGATACGCAGTATTTT
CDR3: CATSDSLAHGTDTQYF

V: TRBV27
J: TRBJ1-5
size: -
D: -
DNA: TGTGCCAGCAGTTTCAAGGGTCGGAGCAATCAGCCCCAGCATTTT
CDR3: CASSFKGRSNQPQHF

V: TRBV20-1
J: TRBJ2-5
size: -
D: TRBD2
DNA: TGCAGTGCCCATCGGACTAGCGGGGAAGAGACCCAGTACTTC
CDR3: CSAHRTSGEETQYF

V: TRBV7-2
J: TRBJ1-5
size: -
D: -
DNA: TGTGCCAGCAGCCCACGGGCCCTAGCGGGGCAGCCCCAGCATTTT
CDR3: CASSPRALAGQPQHF

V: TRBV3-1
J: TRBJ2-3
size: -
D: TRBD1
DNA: TGTGCCAGCAGCCACCGTGACAGGGGGCACAGATACGCGTATTTT
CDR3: CASSHRDRGHRYAYF

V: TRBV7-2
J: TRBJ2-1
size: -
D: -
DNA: TGTGCCAGCAGCATATCGGGAGTAGGGAATGAGCAGTTCTTC
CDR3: CASSISGVGNEQFF

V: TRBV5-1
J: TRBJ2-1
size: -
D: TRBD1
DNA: TGCGCTAGCTCCCTCTGGGGACAGGGGACGATCAATGAGCAGTTCTTC
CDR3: CASSLWGQGTINEQFF

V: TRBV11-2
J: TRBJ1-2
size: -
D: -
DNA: TGTGCCAGCAGCTTAGTAATTTACGGCTACACCTTC
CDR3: CASSLVIYGYTF

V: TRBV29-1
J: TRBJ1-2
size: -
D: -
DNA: TGCAGCGCCTCGATGGAGGAGTTGAGCTACACCTTC
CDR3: CSASMEELSYTF

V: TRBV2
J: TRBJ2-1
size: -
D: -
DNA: TGTGCCAGCAGCCGGGACTCGACTCTTTGGGGCAATGAGCAGTTCTTC
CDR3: CASSRDSTLWGNEQFF

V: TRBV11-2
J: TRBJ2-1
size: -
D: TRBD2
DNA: TGTGCCAGCAGCCGGATTAGCGGGAGGGCCCAGGAGCAGTTCTTC
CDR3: CASSRISGRAQEQFF

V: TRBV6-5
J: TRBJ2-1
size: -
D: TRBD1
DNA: TGTGCCAGCAGTTACCGACCGGGACAGGGGCCCTACAATGAGCAGTTCTTC
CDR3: CASSYRPGQGPYNEQFF

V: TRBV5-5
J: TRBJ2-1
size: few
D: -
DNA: TGTGCCAGCAGCTTTCAAGGGCAGACCTACAATGAGCAGTTCTTC
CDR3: CASSFQGQTYNEQFF

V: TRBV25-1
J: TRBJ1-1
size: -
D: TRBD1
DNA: TGTGCCAGCAGTGATGACAGGGTGACTGAAGCTTTCTTT
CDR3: CASSDDRVTEAFF

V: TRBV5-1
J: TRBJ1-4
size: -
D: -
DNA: TGCGCCAGCAGCTTGAATGGACAGACCCTAAATGAAAAACTGTTTTTT
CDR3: CASSLNGQTLNEKLFF

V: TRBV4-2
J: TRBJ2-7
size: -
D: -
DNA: TGTGCCAGCAGCCACCCCGGGATCTCCAACGAGCAGTACTTC
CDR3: CASSHPGISNEQYF

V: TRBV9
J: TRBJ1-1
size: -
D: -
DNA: TGTGCCAGCAGCGTAGTGGTCCACACTGAAGCTTTCTTT
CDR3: CASSVVVHTEAFF

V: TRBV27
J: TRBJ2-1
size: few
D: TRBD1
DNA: TGTGCCAGCAGACAACGTTCAGGGGGCCTTAACAATGAGCAGTTCTTC
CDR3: CASRQRSGGLNNEQFF

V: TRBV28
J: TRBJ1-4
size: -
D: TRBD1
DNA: TGTGCCAGCAGTTTAACCGGGACAGGGCTTGAAAAACTGTTTTTT
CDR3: CASSLTGTGLEKLFF

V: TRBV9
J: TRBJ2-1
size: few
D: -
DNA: TGTGCCAGCAGCGTAGGGTCCCCGGGGGAGCAGTTCTTC
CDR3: CASSVGSPGEQFF

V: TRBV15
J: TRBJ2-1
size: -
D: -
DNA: TGTGCCACCAGCAGAGGAGACTACCCTGAGCAGTTCTTC
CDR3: CATSRGDYPEQFF

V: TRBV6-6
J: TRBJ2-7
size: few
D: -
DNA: TGTGCCAGCACGGGGGCGGGATTGGGCTCCTACGAGCAGTACTTC
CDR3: CASTGAGLGSYEQYF

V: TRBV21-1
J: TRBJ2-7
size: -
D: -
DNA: TGTGCCAGCAGCAAAGAATTGGCTAGCGGGAGGAATTTTTCCTACGAGCAGTACTTC
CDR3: CASSKELASGRNFSYEQYF

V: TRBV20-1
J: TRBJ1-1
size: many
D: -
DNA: TGCAGTGCTAGACCCTCAATAGCTTTCTTT
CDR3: CSARPSIAFF

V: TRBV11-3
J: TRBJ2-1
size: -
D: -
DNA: TGTGCCAGCAGTACTAGCTCCTACAATGAGCAGTTCTTC
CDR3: CASSTSSYNEQFF

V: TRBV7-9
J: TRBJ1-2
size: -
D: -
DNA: TGTGCCAGCAGCGACAGGCTTGCTGGCTACACCTTC
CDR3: CASSDRLAGYTF

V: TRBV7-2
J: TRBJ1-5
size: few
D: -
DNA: TGTGCCAGCACCGCACTGGGGGGACAGCCCCAGCATTTT
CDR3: CASTALGGQPQHF

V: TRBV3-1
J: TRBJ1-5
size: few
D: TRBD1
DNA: TGTGCCAGCAGCCAACGACAGGGAGACAATCAGCCCCAGCATTTT
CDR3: CASSQRQGDNQPQHF